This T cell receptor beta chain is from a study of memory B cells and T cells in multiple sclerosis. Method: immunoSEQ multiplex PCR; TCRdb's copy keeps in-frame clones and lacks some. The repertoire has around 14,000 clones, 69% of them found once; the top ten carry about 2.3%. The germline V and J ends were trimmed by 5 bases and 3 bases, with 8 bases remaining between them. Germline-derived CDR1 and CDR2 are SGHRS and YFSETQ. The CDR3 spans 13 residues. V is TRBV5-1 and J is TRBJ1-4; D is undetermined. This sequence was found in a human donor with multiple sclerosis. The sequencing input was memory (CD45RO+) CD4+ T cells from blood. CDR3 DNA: TGCGCCAGCAGTTCCGTTTCTAATGAAAAACTGTTTTTT. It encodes CASSSVSNEKLFF. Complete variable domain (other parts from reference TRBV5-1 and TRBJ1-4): KAGVTQTPRYLIKTRGQQVTLSCSPISGHRSVSWYQQTPGQGLQFLFEYFSETQRNKGNFPGRFSGRQFSNSRSEMNVSTLELGDSALYLCASSSVSNEKLFFGSGTQLSVL.